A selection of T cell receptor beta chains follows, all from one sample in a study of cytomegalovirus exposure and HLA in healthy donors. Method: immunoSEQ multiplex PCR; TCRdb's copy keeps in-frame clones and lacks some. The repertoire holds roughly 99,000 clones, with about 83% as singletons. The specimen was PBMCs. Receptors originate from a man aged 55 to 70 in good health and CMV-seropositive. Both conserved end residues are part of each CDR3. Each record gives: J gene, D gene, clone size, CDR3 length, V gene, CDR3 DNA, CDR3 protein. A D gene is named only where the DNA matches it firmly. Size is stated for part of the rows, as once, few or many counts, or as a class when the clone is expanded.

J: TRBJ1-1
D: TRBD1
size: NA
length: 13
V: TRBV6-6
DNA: TGTGCCAGCAGCAGACAGGGGAACACTGAAGCTTTCTTT
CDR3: CASSRQGNTEAFF

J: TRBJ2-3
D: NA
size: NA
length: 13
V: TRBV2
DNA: TGTGCCAGCAGTGATGAGCGGCCTTATACGCAGTATTTT
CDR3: CASSDERPYTQYF

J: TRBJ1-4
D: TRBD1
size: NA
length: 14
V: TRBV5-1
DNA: TGCGCCAGCAGACCGGGACAGGGTGGTGAAAAACTGTTTTTT
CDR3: CASRPGQGGEKLFF

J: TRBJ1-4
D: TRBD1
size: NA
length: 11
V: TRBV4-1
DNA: TGCGCCAGCATGGACAGGGAAAAACTGTTTTTT
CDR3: CASMDREKLFF

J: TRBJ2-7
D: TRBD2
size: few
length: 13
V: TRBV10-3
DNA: TGTGCCATCAGTCGGCTAGCGGAGTACGAGCAGTACTTC
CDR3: CAISRLAEYEQYF

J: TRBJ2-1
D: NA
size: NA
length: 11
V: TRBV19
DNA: TGTGCCAGTGGAGATTACAATGAGCAGTTCTTC
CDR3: CASGDYNEQFF

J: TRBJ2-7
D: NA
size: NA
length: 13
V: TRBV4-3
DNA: TGCGCCAGCAGCCTAATACAGGGTTACGAGCAGTACTTC
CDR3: CASSLIQGYEQYF

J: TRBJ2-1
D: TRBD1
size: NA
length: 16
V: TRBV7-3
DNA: TGTGCCAGCAGCTTAAAAGGTCCCGGGACAGGGGGTGAGCAGTTCTTC
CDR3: CASSLKGPGTGGEQFF

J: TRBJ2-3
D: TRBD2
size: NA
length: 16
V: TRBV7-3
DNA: TGTGCCAGCAGCCATCAGGGACTAGCGAATACAGATACGCAGTATTTT
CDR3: CASSHQGLANTDTQYF

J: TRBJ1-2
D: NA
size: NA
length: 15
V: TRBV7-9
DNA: TGTTCCAGCAGCGGGTTGGACAGCTTCAGCTATGGCTACACCTTC
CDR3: CSSSGLDSFSYGYTF

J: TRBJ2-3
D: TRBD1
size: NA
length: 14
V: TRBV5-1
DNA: TGCGCCAGCAGCCAAAGACAGGGTCCAGATACGCAGTATTTT
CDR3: CASSQRQGPDTQYF

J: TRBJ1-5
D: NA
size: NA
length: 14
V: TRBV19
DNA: TGTGCCAGTAGTGAGGGACTCGGCAATCAGCCCCAGCATTTT
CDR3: CASSEGLGNQPQHF

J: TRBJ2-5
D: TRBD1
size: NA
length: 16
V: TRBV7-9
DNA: TGTGCCAGCAGCCCGTGGCGCGGACAGGGGGCTGTTGAGCAGTACTTC
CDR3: CASSPWRGQGAVEQYF

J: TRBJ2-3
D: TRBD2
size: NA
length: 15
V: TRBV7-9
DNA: TGTGCCAGCAGCGGGACTAGCGGGGGGGCCGATACGCAGTATTTT
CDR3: CASSGTSGGADTQYF

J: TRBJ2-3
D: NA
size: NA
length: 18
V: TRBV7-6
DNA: TGTGCCAGCAGCCTACTAGCGGGGGGACAGGGGGGTTATGATACGCAGTATTTT
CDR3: CASSLLAGGQGGYDTQYF

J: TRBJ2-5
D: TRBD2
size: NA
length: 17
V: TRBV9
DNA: TGTGCCAGCAGCTCGCGACCCGGCGGGGGGGCCGGTGAGACCCAGTACTTC
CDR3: CASSSRPGGGAGETQYF

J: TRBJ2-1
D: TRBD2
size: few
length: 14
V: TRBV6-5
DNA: TGTGCCAGCAAAACGGCCGGCGGGGGGGCAGAGCAGTTCTTC
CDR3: CASKTAGGGAEQFF

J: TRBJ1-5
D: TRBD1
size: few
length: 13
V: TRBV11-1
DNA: TGTGCCAGCAGCTCCGACAGGGATCAGCCCCAGCATTTT
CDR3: CASSSDRDQPQHF

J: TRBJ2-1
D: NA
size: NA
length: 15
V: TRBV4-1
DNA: TGCGCCAGCAGCCAAGATTATGACGGGGTGGATGAGCAGTTCTTC
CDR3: CASSQDYDGVDEQFF

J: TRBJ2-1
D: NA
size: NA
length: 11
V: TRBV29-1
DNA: TGCAGCGTCCTATCGAAATATGAGCAGTTCTTC
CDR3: CSVLSKYEQFF

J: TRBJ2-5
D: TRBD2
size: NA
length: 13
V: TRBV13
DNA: TGTGCCAGCAGCCCGGGGAGGGCTGAGACCCAGTACTTC
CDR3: CASSPGRAETQYF

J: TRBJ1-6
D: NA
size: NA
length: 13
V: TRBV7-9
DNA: TGTGCCAGCAGCTTAGACCCAGTGTCACCCCTCCACTTT
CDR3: CASSLDPVSPLHF

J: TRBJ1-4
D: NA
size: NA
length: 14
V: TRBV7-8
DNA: TGTGCCAGCAGCTTAGTTCGGAGGGAGGAAAAACTGTTTTTT
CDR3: CASSLVRREEKLFF

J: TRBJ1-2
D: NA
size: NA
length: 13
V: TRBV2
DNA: TGTGCCAGCCGTGGAAAAGGGGCCTATGGCTACACCTTC
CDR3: CASRGKGAYGYTF

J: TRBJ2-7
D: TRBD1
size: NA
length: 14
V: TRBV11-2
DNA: TGTGCCAGCAGCCTTGACAGGGGGGTCGGCGAGCAGTACTTC
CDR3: CASSLDRGVGEQYF

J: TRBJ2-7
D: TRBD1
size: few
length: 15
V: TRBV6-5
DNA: TGTGCCAGCAGTTACAGGGGACAGGGGACCTACGAGCAGTACTTC
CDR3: CASSYRGQGTYEQYF

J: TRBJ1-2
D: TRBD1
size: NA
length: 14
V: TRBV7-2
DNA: TGTGCCAGCAGTCTAACAGGAGGGGGCAGTGGCTACACCTTC
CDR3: CASSLTGGGSGYTF

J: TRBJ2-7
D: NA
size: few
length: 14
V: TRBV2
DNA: TGTGCCAGCAGTGATCGACGAGGACTCTACGAGCAGTACTTC
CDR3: CASSDRRGLYEQYF

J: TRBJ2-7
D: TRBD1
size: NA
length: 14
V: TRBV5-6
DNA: TGTGCCAGCAGCTTGGTTGACAGGGGAAACGAGCAGTACTTC
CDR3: CASSLVDRGNEQYF

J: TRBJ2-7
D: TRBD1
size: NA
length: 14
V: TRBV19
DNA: TGTGCCAGTAAATCCCGGGACAGGGACTACGAGCAGTACTTC
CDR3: CASKSRDRDYEQYF

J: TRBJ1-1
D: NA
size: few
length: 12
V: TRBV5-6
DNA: TGTGCCAGCAGCTGGGGCGACACTGAAGCTTTCTTT
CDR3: CASSWGDTEAFF

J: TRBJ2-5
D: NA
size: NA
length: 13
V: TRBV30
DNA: TGTGCCTGGAGTCGGTTGGGCGCCGAGACCCAGTACTTC
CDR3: CAWSRLGAETQYF

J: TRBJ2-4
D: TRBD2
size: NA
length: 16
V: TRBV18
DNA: TGTGCCAGCTCACCGTCTAGCGGGCTAGCCAAAAACATTCAGTACTTC
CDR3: CASSPSSGLAKNIQYF

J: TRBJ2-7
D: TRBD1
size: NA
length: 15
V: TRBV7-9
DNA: TGTGCCAGCAGCACCGGACAGGGGGACTCCTACGAGCAGTACTTC
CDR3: CASSTGQGDSYEQYF

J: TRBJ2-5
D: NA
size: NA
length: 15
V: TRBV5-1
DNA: TGCGCCAGCAGGGGGGGGCCAGGGACAGGAGAGACCCAGTACTTC
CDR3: CASRGGPGTGETQYF

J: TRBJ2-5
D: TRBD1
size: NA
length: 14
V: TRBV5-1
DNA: TGCGCCAGCAGCCCCAGGACAGGGCGAGAGACCCAGTACTTC
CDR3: CASSPRTGRETQYF

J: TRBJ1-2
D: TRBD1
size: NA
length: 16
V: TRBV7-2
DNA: TGTGCCAGCAGCTTACTTGGAGGACAGGGGGGCTATGGCTACACCTTC
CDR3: CASSLLGGQGGYGYTF

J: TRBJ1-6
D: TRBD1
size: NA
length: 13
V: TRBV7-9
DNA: TGTGCCAGCAGCCCAACAGGGGCCGGCCCCCTCCACTTT
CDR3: CASSPTGAGPLHF

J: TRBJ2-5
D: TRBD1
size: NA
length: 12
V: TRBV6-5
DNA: TGTGCCAGCAGTGGACAGGGGGAGACCCAGTACTTC
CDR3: CASSGQGETQYF

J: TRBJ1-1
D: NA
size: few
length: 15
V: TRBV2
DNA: TGTGCCGGGAGTCTCCTCTCGCAGGCGAACACTGAAGCTTTCTTT
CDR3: CAGSLLSQANTEAFF

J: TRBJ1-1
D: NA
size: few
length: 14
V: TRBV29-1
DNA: TGCAGCGTTGACATGGGGGGAATGAACACTGAAGCTTTCTTT
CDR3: CSVDMGGMNTEAFF

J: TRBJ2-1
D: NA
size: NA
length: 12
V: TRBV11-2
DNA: TGTGCCAGCAGCTTAGAGAGGGTTATGCAGTTCTTC
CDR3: CASSLERVMQFF

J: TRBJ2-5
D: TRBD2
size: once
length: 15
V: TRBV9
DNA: TGTGCCAGCAGCGTAGGAAGAGCGGGGAGGGAGACCCAGTACTTC
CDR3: CASSVGRAGRETQYF

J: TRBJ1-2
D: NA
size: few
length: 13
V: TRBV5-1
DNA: TGCGCCAGCAGCTTGGACACCTACTATGGCTACACCTTC
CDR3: CASSLDTYYGYTF

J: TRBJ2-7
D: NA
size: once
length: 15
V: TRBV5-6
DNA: TGTGCCAGCAGCGAGGGGACACTACCATCGTACGAGCAGTACTTC
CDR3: CASSEGTLPSYEQYF